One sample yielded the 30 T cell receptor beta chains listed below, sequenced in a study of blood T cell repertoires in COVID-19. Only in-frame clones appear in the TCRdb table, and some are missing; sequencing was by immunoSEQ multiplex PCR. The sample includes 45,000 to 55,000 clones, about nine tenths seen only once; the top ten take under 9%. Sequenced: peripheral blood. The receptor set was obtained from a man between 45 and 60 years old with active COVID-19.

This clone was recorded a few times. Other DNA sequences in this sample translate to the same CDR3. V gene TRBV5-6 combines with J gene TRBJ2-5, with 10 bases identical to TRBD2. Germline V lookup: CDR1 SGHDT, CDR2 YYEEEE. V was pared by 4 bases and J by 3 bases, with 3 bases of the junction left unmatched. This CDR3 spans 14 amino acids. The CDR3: CASSSLAGEETQYF. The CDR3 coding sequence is TGTGCCAGCAGCAGCCTAGCGGGAGAAGAGACCCAGTACTTC.

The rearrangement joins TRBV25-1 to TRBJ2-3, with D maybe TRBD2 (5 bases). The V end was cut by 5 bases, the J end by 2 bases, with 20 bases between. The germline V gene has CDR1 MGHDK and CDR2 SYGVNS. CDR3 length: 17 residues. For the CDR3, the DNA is TGTGCCAGCAGTCCCCATCCGGCTAGCAGCTACACAGATACGCAGTATTTT. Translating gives CASSPHPASSYTDTQYF.

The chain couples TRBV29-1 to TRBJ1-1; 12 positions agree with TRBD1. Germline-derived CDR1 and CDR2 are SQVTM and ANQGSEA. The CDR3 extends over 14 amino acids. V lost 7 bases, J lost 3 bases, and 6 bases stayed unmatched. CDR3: CSGGTGGSYTEAFF. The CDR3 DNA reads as TGCAGCGGTGGGACAGGGGGCTCGTACACTGAAGCTTTCTTT.

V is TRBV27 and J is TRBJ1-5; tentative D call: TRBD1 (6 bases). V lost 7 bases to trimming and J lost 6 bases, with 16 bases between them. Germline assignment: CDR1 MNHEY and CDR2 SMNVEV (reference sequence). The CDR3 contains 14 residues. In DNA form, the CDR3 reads TGTGCCAGCACCCCGCGGCAGGGGAGTCAGCCCCAGCATTTT. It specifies CASTPRQGSQPQHF.

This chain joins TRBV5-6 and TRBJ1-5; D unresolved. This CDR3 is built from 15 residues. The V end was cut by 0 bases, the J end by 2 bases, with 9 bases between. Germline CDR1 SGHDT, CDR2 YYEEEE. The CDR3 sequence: CASSLGPSGNQPQHF. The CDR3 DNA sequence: TGTGCCAGCAGCTTGGGTCCTTCGGGCAATCAGCCCCAGCATTTT. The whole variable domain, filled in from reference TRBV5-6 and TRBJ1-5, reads DAGVTQSPTHLIKTRGQQVTLRCSPKSGHDTVSWYQQALGQGPQFIFQYYEEEERQRGNFPDRFSGHQFPNYSSELNVNALLLGDSALYLCASSLGPSGNQPQHFGDGTRLSIL.

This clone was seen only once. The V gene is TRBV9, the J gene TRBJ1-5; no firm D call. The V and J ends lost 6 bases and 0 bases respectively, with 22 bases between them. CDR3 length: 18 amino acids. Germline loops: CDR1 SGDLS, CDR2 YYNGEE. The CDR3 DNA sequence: TGTGCCAGCAACAAAAGAGGCGAAGAACAATATAGCAATCAGCCCCAGCATTTT. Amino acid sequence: CASNKRGEEQYSNQPQHF.

Written as DNA, the CDR3 is TGTGCCAGCAGTCTACGCCGGGACAACGGTGACACTGAAGCTTTCTTT. Its protein is CASSLRRDNGDTEAFF. The V gene is TRBV6-6, the J gene TRBJ1-1; D perhaps matches TRBD1 (6 bases). V lost 5 bases and J 3 bases, leaving 19 bases between the germline ends. The germline V gene encodes CDR1 MNHNY and CDR2 SVGAGI (reference sequence). The length of the CDR3 is 16 residues.

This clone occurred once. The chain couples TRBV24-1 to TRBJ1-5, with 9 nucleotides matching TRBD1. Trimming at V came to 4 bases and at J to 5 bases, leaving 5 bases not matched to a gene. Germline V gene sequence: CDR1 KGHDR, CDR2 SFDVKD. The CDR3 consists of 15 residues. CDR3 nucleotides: TGTGCCACCAGTGACACCGGGACAGGGTATCAGCCCCAGCATTTT. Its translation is CATSDTGTGYQPQHF.

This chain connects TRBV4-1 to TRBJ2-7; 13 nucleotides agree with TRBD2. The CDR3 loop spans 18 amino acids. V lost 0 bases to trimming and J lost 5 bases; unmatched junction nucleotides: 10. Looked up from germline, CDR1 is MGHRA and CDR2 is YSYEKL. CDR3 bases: TGCGCCAGCAGCCAAGATACTAGCGGGAGGGCCAGGGTCCACGAGCAGTACTTC. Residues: CASSQDTSGRARVHEQYF.

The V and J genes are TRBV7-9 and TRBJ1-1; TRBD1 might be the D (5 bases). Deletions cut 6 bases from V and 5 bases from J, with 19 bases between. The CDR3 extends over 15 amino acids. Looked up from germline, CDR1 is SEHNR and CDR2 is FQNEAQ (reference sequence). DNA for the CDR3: TGTGCCAGCAGACCACGGGACTCCCTGGGGACTGAAGCTTTCTTT. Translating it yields CASRPRDSLGTEAFF.

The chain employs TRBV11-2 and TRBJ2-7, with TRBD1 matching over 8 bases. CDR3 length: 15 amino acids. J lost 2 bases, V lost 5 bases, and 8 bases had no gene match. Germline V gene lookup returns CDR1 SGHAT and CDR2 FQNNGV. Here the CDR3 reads CASSQRTGTPYEQYF. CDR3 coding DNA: TGTGCCAGCAGCCAGCGGACAGGGACCCCCTACGAGCAGTACTTC.

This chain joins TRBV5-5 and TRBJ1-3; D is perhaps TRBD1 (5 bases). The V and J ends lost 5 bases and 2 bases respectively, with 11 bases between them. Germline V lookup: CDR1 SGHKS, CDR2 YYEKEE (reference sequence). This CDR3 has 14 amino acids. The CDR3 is CASRVGGAGNTIYF. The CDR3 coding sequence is TGTGCCAGCAGGGTCGGGGGGGCTGGAAACACCATATATTTT.

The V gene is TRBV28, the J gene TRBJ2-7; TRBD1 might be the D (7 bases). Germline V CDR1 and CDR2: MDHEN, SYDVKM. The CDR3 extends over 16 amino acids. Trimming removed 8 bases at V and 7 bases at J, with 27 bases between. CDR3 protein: CASPPPQGLPGGEQYF. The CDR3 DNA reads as TGTGCCAGCCCTCCTCCACAGGGGTTGCCAGGGGGGGAGCAGTACTTC.

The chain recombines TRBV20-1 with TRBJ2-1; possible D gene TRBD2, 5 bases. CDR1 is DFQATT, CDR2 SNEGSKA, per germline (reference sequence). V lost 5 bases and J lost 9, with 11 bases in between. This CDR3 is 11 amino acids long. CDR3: CSARGVGEQFF. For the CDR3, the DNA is TGCAGTGCTCGGGGAGTGGGTGAGCAGTTCTTC.

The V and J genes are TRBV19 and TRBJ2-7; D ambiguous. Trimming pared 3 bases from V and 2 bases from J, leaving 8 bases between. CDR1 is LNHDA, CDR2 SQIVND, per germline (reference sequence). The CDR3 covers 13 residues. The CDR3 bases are TGTGCCAGTAGTATTAGCAGCACCTACGAGCAGTACTTC. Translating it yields CASSISSTYEQYF.

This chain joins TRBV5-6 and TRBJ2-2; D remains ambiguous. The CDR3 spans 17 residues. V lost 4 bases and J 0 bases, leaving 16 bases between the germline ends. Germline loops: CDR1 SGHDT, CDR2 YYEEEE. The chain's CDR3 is CASSERWRTTNTGELFF. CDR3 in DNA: TGTGCCAGCAGCGAGAGGTGGCGAACGACGAACACCGGGGAGCTGTTTTTT.

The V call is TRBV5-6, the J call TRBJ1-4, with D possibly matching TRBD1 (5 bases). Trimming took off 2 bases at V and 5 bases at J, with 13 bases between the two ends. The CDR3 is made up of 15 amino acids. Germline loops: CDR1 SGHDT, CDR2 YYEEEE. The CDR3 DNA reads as TGTGCCAGCAGCTTCAGGGCCGGCCTGAATGAAAAACTGTTTTTT. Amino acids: CASSFRAGLNEKLFF. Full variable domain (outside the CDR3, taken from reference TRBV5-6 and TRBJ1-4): DAGVTQSPTHLIKTRGQQVTLRCSPKSGHDTVSWYQQALGQGPQFIFQYYEEEERQRGNFPDRFSGHQFPNYSSELNVNALLLGDSALYLCASSFRAGLNEKLFFGSGTQLSVL.

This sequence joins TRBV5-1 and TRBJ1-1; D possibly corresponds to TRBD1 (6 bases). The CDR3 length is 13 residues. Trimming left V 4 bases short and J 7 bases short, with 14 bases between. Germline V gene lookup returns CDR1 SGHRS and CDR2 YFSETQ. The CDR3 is CASSPTQGDEAFF. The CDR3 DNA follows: TGCGCCAGCAGCCCGACACAGGGAGATGAAGCTTTCTTT.

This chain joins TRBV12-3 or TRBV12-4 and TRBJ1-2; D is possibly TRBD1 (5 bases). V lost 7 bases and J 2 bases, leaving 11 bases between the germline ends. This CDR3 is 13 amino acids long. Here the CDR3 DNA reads TGTGCCAGCAACACGGACAAGAACTATGGCTACACCTTC. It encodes CASNTDKNYGYTF.

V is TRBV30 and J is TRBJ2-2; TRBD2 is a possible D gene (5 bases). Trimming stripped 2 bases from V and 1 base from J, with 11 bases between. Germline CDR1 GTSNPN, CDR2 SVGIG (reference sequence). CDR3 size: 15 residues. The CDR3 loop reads CAWSTGNWNTGELFF. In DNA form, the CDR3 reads TGTGCCTGGAGTACGGGAAACTGGAACACCGGGGAGCTGTTTTTT.

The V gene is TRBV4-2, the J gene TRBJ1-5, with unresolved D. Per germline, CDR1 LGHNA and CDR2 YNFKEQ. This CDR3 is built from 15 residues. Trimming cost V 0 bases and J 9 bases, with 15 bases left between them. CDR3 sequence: CASSQDHQDNSPQHF. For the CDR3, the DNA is TGTGCCAGCAGCCAAGATCATCAGGATAATTCGCCCCAGCATTTT.

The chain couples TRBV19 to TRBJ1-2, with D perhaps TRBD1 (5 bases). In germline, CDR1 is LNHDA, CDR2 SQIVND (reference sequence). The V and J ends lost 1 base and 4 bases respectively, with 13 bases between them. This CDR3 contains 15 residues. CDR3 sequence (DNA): TGTGCCAGTAGTATAGTCGGGACTTACGCCTATGGCTACACCTTC. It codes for CASSIVGTYAYGYTF.

The CDR3 bases are TGTGCCAGCAGTGCAGGGCCAACCCCTGGAAACACCATATATTTT. As protein: CASSAGPTPGNTIYF. The rearrangement uses TRBV2 and TRBJ1-3, with a possible D match to TRBD1 (5 bases). The CDR3 length is 15 residues. Germline V gene sequence: CDR1 SNHLY, CDR2 FYNNEI. V was trimmed by 4 bases and J by 2 bases, leaving 12 bases between them.

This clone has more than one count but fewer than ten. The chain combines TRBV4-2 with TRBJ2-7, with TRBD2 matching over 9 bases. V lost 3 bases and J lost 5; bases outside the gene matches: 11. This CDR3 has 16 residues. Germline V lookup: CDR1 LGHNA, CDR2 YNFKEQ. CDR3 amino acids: CASSHPLGLAGNEQYF. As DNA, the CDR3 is TGTGCCAGCAGCCACCCTTTAGGGCTAGCGGGGAACGAGCAGTACTTC.

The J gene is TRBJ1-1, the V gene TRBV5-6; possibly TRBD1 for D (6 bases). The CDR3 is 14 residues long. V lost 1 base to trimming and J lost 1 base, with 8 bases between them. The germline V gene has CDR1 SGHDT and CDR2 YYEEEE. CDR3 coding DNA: TGTGCCAGCAGCTTGACAGGGCGGAACACTGAAGCTTTCTTT. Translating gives CASSLTGRNTEAFF.

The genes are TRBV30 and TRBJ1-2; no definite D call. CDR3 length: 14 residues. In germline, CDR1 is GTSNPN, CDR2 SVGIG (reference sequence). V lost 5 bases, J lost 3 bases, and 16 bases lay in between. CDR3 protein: CAWPPIAVYYGYTF. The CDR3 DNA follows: TGTGCCTGGCCGCCGATTGCAGTCTACTATGGCTACACCTTC.

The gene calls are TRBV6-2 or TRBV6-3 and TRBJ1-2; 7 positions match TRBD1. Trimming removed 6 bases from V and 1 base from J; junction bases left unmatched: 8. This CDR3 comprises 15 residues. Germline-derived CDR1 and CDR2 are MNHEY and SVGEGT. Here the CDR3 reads CASSRQGTHNYGYTF. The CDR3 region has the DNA TGTGCCAGCAGCCGACAGGGCACCCATAACTATGGCTACACCTTC.

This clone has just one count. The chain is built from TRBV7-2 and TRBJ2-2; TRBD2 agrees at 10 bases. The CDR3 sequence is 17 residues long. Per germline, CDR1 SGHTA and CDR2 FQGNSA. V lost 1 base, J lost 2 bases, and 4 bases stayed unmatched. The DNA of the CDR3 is TGTGCCAGCAGCTTAGTACTAGCGGGGATCAACACCGGGGAGCTGTTTTTT. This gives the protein CASSLVLAGINTGELFF.

CDR3 sequence reads: CASRQTSNQPQHF. CDR3 coding DNA: TGTGCCAGCAGACAAACCAGCAATCAGCCCCAGCATTTT. This sequence joins TRBV12-3 or TRBV12-4 and TRBJ1-5; D gene unclear. Trimming took off 6 bases at V and 1 base at J, with 7 bases between the two ends. CDR3 length: 13 amino acids.

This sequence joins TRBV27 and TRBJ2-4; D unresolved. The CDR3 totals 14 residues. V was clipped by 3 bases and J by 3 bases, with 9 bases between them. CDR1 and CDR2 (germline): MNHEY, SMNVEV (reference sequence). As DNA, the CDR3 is TGTGCCAGCAGTTTGAGGAGTGGCAAAAACATTCAGTACTTC. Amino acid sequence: CASSLRSGKNIQYF.